This T cell receptor (beta chain) derives from a study of blood T cell repertoires in COVID-19. For the study at large: PBMCs, B-cell-depleted T cells, or T cells were the source of the cDNA or gDNA that made up the material.

Trimming cost V 3 bases and J 2 bases, with 14 bases left between them. CDR3 length: 16 residues. In germline, CDR1 is DFQATT, CDR2 SNEGSKA (reference sequence). Produced via immunoSEQ multiplex PCR; TCRdb's table is partial and in-frame only. The table lists under 150,000 clones, approximately 80% of them singletons, with roughly 4% in the top ten. The sequencing sample was made of PBMCs or T cells enriched from blood (not recorded which). The receptor was isolated from a man aged 45-65 years in a cohort exposed to, infected with or recovered from COVID-19 (not recorded which). The J gene is TRBJ2-6, the V gene TRBV20-1; D might be TRBD2 (6 bases). The CDR3 nucleotides read TGCAGTGCTAGTATTCCGGGGACTGCTGGGGCCAACGTCCTGACTTTC. Encoded protein: CSASIPGTAGANVLTF.